These 18 T cell receptor beta chains were sequenced from one sample in a study of early T cells in non-severe SARS-CoV-2 infection. From the 5' RACE reads, TCRdb called clonotypes with MiXCR, one entry per CDR3 protein. The sample shows tens of thousands of distinct CDR3 sequences, roughly 12% of them seen only once. The sequenced sample consisted of whole blood. These TCRs come from an adult who was a healthcare worker with PCR-confirmed SARS-CoV-2 infection or an uninfected control (not recorded which).

Worth noting for this clonotype: This may arise from a read error, as a much more abundant clone is one base away. The CDR3 sequence: CASSSYIRTNEQFF. CDR3 nucleotide sequence: TGTGCCAGCAGCTCCTATATAAGGACCAATGAGCAGTTCTTC. The V call is TRBV7-2, the J call TRBJ2-1; no clear D gene. In germline, CDR1 is SGHTA, CDR2 FQGNSA. This CDR3 has 14 amino acids. V lost 4 bases and J lost 6, with 13 bases in between.

This clonotype was observed a few times. The chain is built from TRBV10-3 and TRBJ2-2; D perhaps matches TRBD2 (5 bases). With 4 bases removed from V and 5 bases from J, the gap between germline ends came to 8 bases. Germline loops: CDR1 ENHRY, CDR2 SYGVKD. CDR3 size: 13 residues. DNA of the CDR3: TGTGCCATCAGTGGGGAGATGACCGGGGAGCTGTTTTTT. This codes for CAISGEMTGELFF.

Many counts were recorded for this clonotype. This chain links TRBV29-1 with TRBJ2-7; 8 positions agree with TRBD1. The CDR3 consists of 12 residues. Germline V lookup: CDR1 SQVTM, CDR2 ANQGSEA. Losses at the gene ends were 4 bases for V and 6 bases for J; bases not matched to a gene: 5. CDR3 in amino acids: CSVATGGLEQYF. CDR3 coding DNA: TGCAGCGTTGCAACAGGGGGTCTCGAGCAGTACTTC.

This clonotype was detected ten times or more. The rearrangement uses TRBV12-3 or TRBV12-4 and TRBJ1-1; D gene ambiguous. V was cut by 7 bases and J by 1 base, with 16 bases left in between. This CDR3 contains 15 residues. The CDR3 nucleotides are TGTGCCAGCAACCGGCGGCCCGAAGAGAACACTGAAGCTTTCTTT. This sequence encodes CASNRRPEENTEAFF.

The chain combines TRBV2 with TRBJ1-5, with D maybe TRBD1 (5 bases). V lost 6 bases and J lost 4, with 16 bases in between. The CDR3 runs 15 residues. Germline V CDR1 and CDR2: SNHLY, FYNNEI. The CDR3 sequence: CASSQRGGTNQPQHF. In DNA, the CDR3 is TGTGCCAGCAGCCAAAGGGGAGGGACGAATCAGCCCCAGCATTTT. Complete variable domain (other parts from reference TRBV2 and TRBJ1-5): EPEVTQTPSHQVTQMGQEVILRCVPISNHLYFYWYRQILGQKVEFLVSFYNNEISEKSEIFDDQFSVERPDGSNFTLKIRSTKLEDSAMYFCASSQRGGTNQPQHFGDGTRLSIL.

The table lists this clonotype with a few counts. J is TRBJ2-2 and V is TRBV2, with TRBD2 matching 11 bases. CDR3 length equals 17 residues. Germline lookup yields CDR1 SNHLY and CDR2 FYNNEI. Trimming removed 3 bases from V and 2 bases from J; junction bases left unmatched: 5. The CDR3 DNA reads TGTGCCAGCAGTGAGAGGACTAGCGGGCCTAACACCGGGGAGCTGTTTTTT. Encoded protein: CASSERTSGPNTGELFF.

The table lists this clonotype with many counts. This sequence joins TRBV11-2 and TRBJ2-7, with TRBD2 matching over 8 bases. The CDR3 loop spans 13 amino acids. The V gene's germline CDR1 is SGHAT and CDR2 FQNNGV. V dropped 2 bases and J dropped 12; count of bases not matched to a gene: 9. This chain's CDR3 is CASSLSLADATYF. The DNA for the CDR3 is TGTGCCAGCAGCTTATCACTAGCGGACGCGACGTACTTC.

The table lists this clonotype with many counts. This chain connects TRBV27 to TRBJ2-3; no firm D call. Germline V gene sequence: CDR1 MNHEY, CDR2 SMNVEV (reference sequence). CDR3 length: 13 residues. With 3 bases removed from V and 4 bases from J, the gap between germline ends came to 8 bases. The CDR3 here is CASSFDAADTQYF. The CDR3 DNA sequence: TGTGCCAGCAGTTTCGATGCCGCAGATACGCAGTATTTT.

There are a few counts of this clonotype. A read error may explain this, as a much larger clone is one base away. V and J are TRBV19 and TRBJ2-7; 8 bases map to TRBD1. This CDR3 is built from 13 residues. CDR1 is LNHDA, CDR2 SQIVND, per germline (reference sequence). CDR3 DNA: TGTGCCTGTAGTGCCGGACAGGGAGCCGAGCAGTACTTC. It encodes CACSAGQGAEQYF.

In this sample, this clonotype turned up many times. J is TRBJ2-4 and V is TRBV12-3 or TRBV12-4; D is unresolved. Trimming removed 2 bases at V and 8 bases at J, with 16 bases between. The CDR3 length is 15 residues. The CDR3 DNA reads TGTGCCAGCAGTTTAAATAGTGGGTTGGCGGACATTCAGTACTTC. This encodes CASSLNSGLADIQYF.

The chain combines TRBV10-3 with TRBJ2-7; 11 bases match TRBD1. The CDR3 length is 13 residues. The V gene end was trimmed by 5 bases and the J gene end by 11 bases; junction bases not matched to a gene: 8. The germline CDR1 and CDR2 sequences are ENHRY and SYGVKD. CDR3 nucleotides: TGTGCCATCAGTTCATCGGGACAGGGGGAGGAGTACTTC. Residues: CAISSSGQGEEYF.

This clonotype appeared many times. This rearrangement joins TRBV3-1 to TRBJ2-5, with D possibly being TRBD2 (5 bases). Germline lookup yields CDR1 LGHDT and CDR2 YNNKEL (reference sequence). The CDR3 loop spans 15 amino acids. The ends were cut back, 0 bases at V and 5 bases at J, with 13 bases in the middle. The CDR3 nucleotides are TGTGCCAGCAGCCAAGATCGGGTCGGCGGGGAGACCCAGTACTTC. Amino acids: CASSQDRVGGETQYF.

This clonotype has a handful of counts. The chain employs TRBV10-3 and TRBJ2-7; D unresolved. Trimming left V 2 bases short and J 2 bases short, with 4 bases between. This CDR3 has 12 residues. The germline gives CDR1 ENHRY, CDR2 SYGVKD. The CDR3 DNA reads as TGTGCCATCAGTGAGCTGACCTACGAGCAGTACTTC. It is translated as CAISELTYEQYF.

Many counts were recorded for this clonotype. J is TRBJ2-5 and V is TRBV7-9; D is undetermined. CDR1 and CDR2 from the germline V gene are SEHNR and FQNEAQ (reference sequence). This CDR3 has 14 amino acids. Trimming cost V 6 bases and J 1 base, with 12 bases left between them. The CDR3 protein is CASSFLSSQETQYF. The CDR3 nucleotides are TGTGCCAGCAGTTTTCTTTCGTCCCAAGAGACCCAGTACTTC.

In its sample, this clonotype was seen a few times. This rearrangement joins TRBV7-8 to TRBJ2-3, with D maybe TRBD1 (5 bases). Per the germline V gene, CDR1 is SGHVS and CDR2 is FQNEAQ. CDR3 length: 15 residues. V was shortened by 6 bases and J by 0 bases, with 13 bases between the two germline ends. The CDR3 sequence is CASRIRASSTDTQYF. Written as DNA, the CDR3 is TGTGCCAGCAGGATCAGGGCATCTAGCACAGATACGCAGTATTTT.

This clonotype came up a few times. The chain recombines TRBV19 with TRBJ2-7; 8 bases are shared with TRBD1. Germline V gene data show CDR1 as LNHDA and CDR2 as SQIVND (reference sequence). This CDR3 spans 14 amino acids. After removal of 5 bases from V and 3 bases from J, the junction contained 6 bases not matched to a gene. The CDR3 DNA follows: TGTGCCAGTAGTCAGGGGGCATTGGTCTACGAGCAGTACTTC. It encodes CASSQGALVYEQYF. Together with reference TRBV19 and TRBJ2-7, the CDR3 gives the full variable domain: DGGITQSPKYLFRKEGQNVTLSCEQNLNHDAMYWYRQDPGQGLRLIYYSQIVNDFQKGDIAEGYSVSREKKESFPLTVTSAQKNPTAFYLCASSQGALVYEQYFGPGTRLTVT.

This chain links TRBV29-1 with TRBJ1-2; D not resolved. The CDR3 spans 15 residues. CDR1 is SQVTM and CDR2 is ANQGSEA in the germline V gene. The V gene lost 5 bases and the J gene lost 1 base, with 17 bases spanning the gap. The CDR3 DNA follows: TGCAGCGTTATTCTCCAGGATCCGTTTAACTATGGCTACACCTTC. Translating gives CSVILQDPFNYGYTF. The full variable domain, completed using reference TRBV29-1 and TRBJ1-2, is SAVISQKPSRDICQRGTSLTIQCQVDSQVTMMFWYRQQPGQSLTLIATANQGSEATYESGFVIDKFPISRPNLTFSTLTVSNMSPEDSSIYLCSVILQDPFNYGYTFGSGTRLTVV.

This chain uses TRBV9 with TRBJ2-2, with D unresolved. Germline-derived CDR1 and CDR2 are SGDLS and YYNGEE. This CDR3 has 13 amino acids. Deletions cut 2 bases from V and 8 bases from J, with 10 bases between. Here the CDR3 reads CASSVTGTGELFF. The CDR3 DNA reads TGTGCCAGCAGCGTGACCGGTACAGGGGAGCTGTTTTTT. Filled out from reference TRBV9 and TRBJ2-2, the complete variable domain reads DSGVTQTPKHLITATGQRVTLRCSPRSGDLSVYWYQQSLDQGLQFLIQYYNGEERAKGNILERFSAQQFPDLHSELNLSSLELGDSALYFCASSVTGTGELFFGEGSRLTVL.